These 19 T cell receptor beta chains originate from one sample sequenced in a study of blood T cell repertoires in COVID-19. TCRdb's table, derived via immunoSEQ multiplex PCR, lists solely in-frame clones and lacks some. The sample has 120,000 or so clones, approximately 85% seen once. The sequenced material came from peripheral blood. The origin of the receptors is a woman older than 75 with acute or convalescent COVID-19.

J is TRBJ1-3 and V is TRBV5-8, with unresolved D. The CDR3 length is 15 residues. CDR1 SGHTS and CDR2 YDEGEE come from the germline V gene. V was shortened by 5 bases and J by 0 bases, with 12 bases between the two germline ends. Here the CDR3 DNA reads TGTGCCAGCAGTTCAGGTTACCTCTCTGGAAACACCATATATTTT. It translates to CASSSGYLSGNTIYF.

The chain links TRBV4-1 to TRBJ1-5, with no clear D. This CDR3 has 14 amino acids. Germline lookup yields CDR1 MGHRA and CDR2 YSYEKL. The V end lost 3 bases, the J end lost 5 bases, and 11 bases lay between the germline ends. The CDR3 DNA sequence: TGCGCCAGCAGCCACCCCCTTCGGGATCAGCCCCAGCATTTT. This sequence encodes CASSHPLRDQPQHF.

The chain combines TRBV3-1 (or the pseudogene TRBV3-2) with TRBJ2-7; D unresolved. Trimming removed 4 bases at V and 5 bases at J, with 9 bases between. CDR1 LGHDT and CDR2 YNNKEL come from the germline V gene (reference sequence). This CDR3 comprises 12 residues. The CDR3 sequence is CASSLEYHEQYF. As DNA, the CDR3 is TGTGCCAGCAGCCTTGAGTACCACGAGCAGTACTTC.

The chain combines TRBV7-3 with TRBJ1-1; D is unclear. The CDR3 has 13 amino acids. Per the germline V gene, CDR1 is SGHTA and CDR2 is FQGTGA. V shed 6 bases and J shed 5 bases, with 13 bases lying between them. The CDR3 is CASRSTRLTEAFF. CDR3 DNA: TGTGCCAGCAGGTCAACAAGACTTACTGAAGCTTTCTTT.

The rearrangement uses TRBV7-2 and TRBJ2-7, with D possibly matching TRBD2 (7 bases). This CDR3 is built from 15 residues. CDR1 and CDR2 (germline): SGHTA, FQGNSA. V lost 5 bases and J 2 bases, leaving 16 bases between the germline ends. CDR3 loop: CASSQEGGGAYEQYV. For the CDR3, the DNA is TGTGCCAGCAGCCAAGAAGGGGGGGGCGCCTACGAGCAGTACGTC.

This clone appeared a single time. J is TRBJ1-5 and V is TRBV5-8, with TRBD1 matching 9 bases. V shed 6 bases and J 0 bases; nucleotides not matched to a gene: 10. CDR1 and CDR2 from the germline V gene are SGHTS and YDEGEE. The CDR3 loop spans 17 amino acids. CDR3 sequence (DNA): TGTGCCAGCACCCTGGGGGGGACAGGGAATAGCAATCAGCCCCAGCATTTT. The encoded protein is CASTLGGTGNSNQPQHF.

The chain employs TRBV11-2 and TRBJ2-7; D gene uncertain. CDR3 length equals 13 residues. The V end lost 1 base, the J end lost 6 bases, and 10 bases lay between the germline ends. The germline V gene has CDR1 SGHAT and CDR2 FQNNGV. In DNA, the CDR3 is TGTGCCAGCAGCTTAGTCTCAGGCCGCGAGCAGTACTTC. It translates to CASSLVSGREQYF.

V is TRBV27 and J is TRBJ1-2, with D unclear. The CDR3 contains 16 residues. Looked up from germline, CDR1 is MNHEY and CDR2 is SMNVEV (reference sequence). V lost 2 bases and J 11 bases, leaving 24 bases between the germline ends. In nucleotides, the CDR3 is TGTGCCAGCAGTTTAGCGGGCAGCGGCTCGATTACAATTTACACCTTC. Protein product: CASSLAGSGSITIYTF.

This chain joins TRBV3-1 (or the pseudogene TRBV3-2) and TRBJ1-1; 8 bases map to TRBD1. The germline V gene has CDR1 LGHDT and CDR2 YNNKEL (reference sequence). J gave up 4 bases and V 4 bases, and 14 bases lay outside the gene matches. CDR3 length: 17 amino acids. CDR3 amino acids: CASSPFYSQGEGTEAFF. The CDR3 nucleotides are TGTGCCAGCAGCCCATTTTACTCACAGGGGGAAGGCACTGAAGCTTTCTTT.

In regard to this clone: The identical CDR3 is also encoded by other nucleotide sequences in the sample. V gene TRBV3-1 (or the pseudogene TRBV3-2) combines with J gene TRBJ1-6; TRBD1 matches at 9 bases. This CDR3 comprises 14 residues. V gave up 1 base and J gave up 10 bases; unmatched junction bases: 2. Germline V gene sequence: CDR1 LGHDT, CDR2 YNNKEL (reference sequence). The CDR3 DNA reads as TGTGCCAGCAGCCAAGGGACAGGGGAATCACCCCTCCACTTT. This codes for CASSQGTGESPLHF.

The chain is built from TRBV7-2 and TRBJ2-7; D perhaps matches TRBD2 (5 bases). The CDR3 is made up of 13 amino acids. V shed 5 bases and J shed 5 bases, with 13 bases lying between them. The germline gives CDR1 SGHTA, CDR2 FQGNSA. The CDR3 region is CASSPPGSDEQYF. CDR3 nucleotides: TGTGCCAGCAGCCCCCCGGGGAGCGACGAGCAGTACTTC.

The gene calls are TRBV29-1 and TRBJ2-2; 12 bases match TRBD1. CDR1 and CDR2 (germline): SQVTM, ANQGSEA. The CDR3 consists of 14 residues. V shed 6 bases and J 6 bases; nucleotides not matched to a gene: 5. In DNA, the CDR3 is TGCAGCGTGGGACAGGGGGCGTCGGCCGGGGAGCTGTTTTTT. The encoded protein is CSVGQGASAGELFF.

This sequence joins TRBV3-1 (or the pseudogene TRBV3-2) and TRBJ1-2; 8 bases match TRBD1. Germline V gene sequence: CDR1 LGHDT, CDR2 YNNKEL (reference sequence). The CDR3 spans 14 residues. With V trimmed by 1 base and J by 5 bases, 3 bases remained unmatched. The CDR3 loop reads CASSQADRGYGYTF. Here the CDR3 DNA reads TGTGCCAGCAGCCAAGCTGACAGGGGATATGGCTACACCTTC.

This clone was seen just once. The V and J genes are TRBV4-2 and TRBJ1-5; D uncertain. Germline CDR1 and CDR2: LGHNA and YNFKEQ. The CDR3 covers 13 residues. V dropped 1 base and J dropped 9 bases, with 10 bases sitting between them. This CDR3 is CASSQGGERPQHF. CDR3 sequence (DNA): TGTGCCAGCAGCCAAGGCGGCGAGCGGCCCCAGCATTTT.

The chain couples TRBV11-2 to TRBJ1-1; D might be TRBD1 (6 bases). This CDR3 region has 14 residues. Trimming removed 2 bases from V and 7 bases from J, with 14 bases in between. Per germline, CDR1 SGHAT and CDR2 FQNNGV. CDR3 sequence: CASSLITGNSEAFF. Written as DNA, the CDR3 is TGTGCCAGCAGCTTAATTACAGGGAATAGTGAAGCTTTCTTT.

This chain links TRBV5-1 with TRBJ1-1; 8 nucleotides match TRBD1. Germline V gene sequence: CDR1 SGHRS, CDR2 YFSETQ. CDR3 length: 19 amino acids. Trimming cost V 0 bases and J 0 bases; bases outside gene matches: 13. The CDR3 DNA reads TGCGCCAGCAGCTTGGGGGATAATCGACAGGGGCGATTGAACACTGAAGCTTTCTTT. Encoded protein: CASSLGDNRQGRLNTEAFF.

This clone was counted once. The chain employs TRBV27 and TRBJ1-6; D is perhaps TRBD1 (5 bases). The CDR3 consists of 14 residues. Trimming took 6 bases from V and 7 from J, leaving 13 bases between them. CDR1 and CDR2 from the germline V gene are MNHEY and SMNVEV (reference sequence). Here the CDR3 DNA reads TGTGCCAGCAGGGGGCACAGCGAGAATTCACCCCTCCACTTT. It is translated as CASRGHSENSPLHF.

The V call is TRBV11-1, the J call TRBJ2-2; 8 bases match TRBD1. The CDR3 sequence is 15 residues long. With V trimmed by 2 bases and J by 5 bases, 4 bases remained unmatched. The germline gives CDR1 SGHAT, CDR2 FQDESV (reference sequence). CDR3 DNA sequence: TGTGCCAGCAGCTTACAGGGGGCTTTTACCGGGGAGCTGTTTTTT. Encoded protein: CASSLQGAFTGELFF. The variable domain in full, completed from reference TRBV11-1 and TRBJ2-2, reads EAEVAQSPRYKITEKSQAVAFWCDPISGHATLYWYRQILGQGPELLVQFQDESVVDDSQLPKDRFSAERLKGVDSTLKIQPAELGDSAMYLCASSLQGAFTGELFFGEGSRLTVL.

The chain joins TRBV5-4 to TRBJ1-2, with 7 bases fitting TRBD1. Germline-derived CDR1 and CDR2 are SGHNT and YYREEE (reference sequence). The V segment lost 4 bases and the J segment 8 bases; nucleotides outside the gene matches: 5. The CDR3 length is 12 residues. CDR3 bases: TGTGCCAGCAGCCTAGGGACAGAAGGCTACACCTTC. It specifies CASSLGTEGYTF.